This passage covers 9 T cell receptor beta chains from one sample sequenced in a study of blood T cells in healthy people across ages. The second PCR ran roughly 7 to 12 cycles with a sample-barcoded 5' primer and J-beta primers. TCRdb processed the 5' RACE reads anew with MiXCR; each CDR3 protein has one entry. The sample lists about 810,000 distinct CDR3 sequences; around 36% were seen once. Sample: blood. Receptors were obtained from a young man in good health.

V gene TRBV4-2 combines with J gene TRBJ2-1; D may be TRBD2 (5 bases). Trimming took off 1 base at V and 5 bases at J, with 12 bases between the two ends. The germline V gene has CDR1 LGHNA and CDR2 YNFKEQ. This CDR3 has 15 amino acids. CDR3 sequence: CASSQAAGEHNEQFF. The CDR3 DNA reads TGTGCCAGCAGCCAAGCTGCCGGGGAGCACAATGAGCAGTTCTTC.

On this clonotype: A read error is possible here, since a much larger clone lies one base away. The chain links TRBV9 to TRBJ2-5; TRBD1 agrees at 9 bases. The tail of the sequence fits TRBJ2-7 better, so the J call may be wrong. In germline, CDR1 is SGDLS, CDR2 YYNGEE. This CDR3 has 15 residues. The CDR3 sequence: CASSVGGTGSCEQYF. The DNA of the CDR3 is TGTGCCAGCAGCGTAGGAGGGACAGGGAGCTGCGAGCAGTACTTC.

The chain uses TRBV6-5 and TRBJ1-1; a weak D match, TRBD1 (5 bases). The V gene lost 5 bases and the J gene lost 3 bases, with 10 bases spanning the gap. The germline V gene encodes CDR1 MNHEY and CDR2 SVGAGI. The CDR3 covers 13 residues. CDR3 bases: TGTGCCAGCAGTCCCCTCAGGGACACTGAAGCTTTCTTT. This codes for CASSPLRDTEAFF.

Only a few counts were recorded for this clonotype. The CDR3 loop reads CAITARPYNEQFF. The CDR3 bases are TGTGCCATCACGGCCAGACCCTACAATGAGCAGTTCTTC. V and J are TRBV10-3 and TRBJ2-1; D unresolved. The CDR3 extends over 13 amino acids. Germline V CDR1 and CDR2: ENHRY, SYGVKD. V was trimmed by 7 bases and J by 2 bases, leaving 9 bases between them.

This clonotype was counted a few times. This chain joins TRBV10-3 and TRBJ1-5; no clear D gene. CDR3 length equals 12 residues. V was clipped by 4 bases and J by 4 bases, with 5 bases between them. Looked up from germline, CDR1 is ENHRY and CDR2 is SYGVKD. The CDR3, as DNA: TGTGCCATCAGTGGGCGGAATCAGCCCCAGCATTTT. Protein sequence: CAISGRNQPQHF.

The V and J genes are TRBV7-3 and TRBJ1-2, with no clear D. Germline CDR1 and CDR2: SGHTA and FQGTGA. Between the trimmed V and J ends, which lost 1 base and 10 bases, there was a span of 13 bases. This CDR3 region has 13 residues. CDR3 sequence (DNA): TGTGCCAGCAGCTTAAATGTCTACGATACCTACACCTTC. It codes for CASSLNVYDTYTF.

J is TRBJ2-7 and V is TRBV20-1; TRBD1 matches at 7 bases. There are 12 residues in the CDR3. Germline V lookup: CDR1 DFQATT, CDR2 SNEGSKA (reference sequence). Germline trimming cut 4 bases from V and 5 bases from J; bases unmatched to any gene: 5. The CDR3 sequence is CSATDRENEQYF. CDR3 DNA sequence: TGCAGTGCTACCGACAGGGAAAACGAGCAGTACTTC.

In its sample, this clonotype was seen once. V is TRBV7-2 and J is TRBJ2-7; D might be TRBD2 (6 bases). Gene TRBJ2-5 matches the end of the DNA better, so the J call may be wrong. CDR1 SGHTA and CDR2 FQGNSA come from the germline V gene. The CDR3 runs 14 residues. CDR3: CASSRGSALKTQYF. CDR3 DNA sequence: TGTGCCAGCAGCCGGGGGTCGGCCCTGAAGACCCAGTACTTC.

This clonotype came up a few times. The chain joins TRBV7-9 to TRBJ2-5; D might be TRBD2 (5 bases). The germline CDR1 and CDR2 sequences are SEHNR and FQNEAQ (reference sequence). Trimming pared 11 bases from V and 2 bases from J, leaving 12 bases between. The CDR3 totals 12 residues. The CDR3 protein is CAGAGEQETQYF. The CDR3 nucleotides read TGTGCCGGTGCCGGGGAGCAAGAGACCCAGTACTTC.